The 2 T cell receptor beta chains presented below share a single source sample, sequenced in a study of T cells in Graves' hyperthyroidism and ophthalmopathy. Regions amplified from RNA transcripts were the TCR beta CDR3 regions. A first-round RT-PCR of the TCR CDR3 used the HTBI primer set. TCRdb used MiXCR to reprocess the multiplex PCR reads, holding one entry per CDR3 protein. This repertoire shows about 200,000 distinct CDR3 sequences, less than 20% found once; its top ten account for roughly 49%. The specimen was blood. The receptors come from a woman aged 50 to 65 with Graves' hyperthyroidism.

This clonotype has at least ten counts. The chain uses TRBV12-3 or TRBV12-4 and TRBJ2-1; 7 bases agree with TRBD1. With V trimmed by 7 bases and J by 0 bases, 3 bases remained unmatched. The CDR3 consists of 14 residues. CDR3 coding DNA: TGTGCCAGCATACAGGGGCCCTCCTACAATGAGCAGTTCTTC. Its translation: CASIQGPSYNEQFF.

V is TRBV6-1 and J is TRBJ1-2; D is ambiguous. This CDR3 is 12 amino acids long. Between the trimmed V and J ends, which lost 6 bases and 6 bases, there was a span of 11 bases. Germline CDR1 reads MNHNS; CDR2 reads SASEGT. As DNA, the CDR3 is TGTGCCAGCAGGAGAGGATTAGATGGCTACACCTTC. It codes for CASRRGLDGYTF.